This TCR beta chain derives from a study of T-cell reconstitution after alpha-beta-depleted transplantation in children. Unique molecular identifiers were incorporated into the prepared TCRbeta library. TCRdb reanalysed the PCR reads using MiXCR and keeps one entry per CDR3 protein. The data contain around 300,000 distinct CDR3 sequences, 10% of them singletons. About this clonotype: The antigen is unknown.

Trimming shortened V by 6 bases and J by 3 bases, and 12 bases separated the two germline ends. The CDR3 is 13 residues long. Germline V CDR1 and CDR2: SEHNR, FQNEAQ (reference sequence). Points from the study as a whole: The authors attributed T-cell counts and diversity one year after transplant mostly to newly produced T cells. In some patients, recipient T cells and intrathymic progenitors surviving conditioning explained high day-60 diversity. Alpha-beta T cells about two months after transplant reportedly derived from several hundred expanded graft clones.

The clonotype was recovered from a boy younger than two with acute myeloid leukemia, due to receive a stem cell transplant. The chain has TRBV7-9 and TRBJ2-7; tentative D call: TRBD2 (6 bases). The sequences come from PBMCs, collected before TCRalphabeta/CD19-depleted stem cell transplant. The DNA of the CDR3 is TGTGCCAGCAGTTCGGGACTCCTCTACGAGCAGTACTTC. Translated, it gives CASSSGLLYEQYF.